The 30 T cell receptor beta chains reported below all come from one sample, sequenced in a study of human T cells and chemical hapten exposure. The time point is: patch test 1, 2 weeks after DPC sensitization. As for treatment: therapeutic diphenylcyclopropenone sensitization with weekly scalp DPC. The total RNA was obtained from whole blood that was not fractionated. MiXCR, applied by TCRdb to the RACE reads, yields one record per CDR3 protein. The data hold some 41,000 distinct CDR3 sequences, with approximately 3.6% observed a single time. Material: whole blood, obtained in connection with sensitization to the hapten diphenylcyclopropenone (DPC). The origin of the receptors is a man between 45 and 60 years old with alopecia areata. Some clones in this sample may be carry-over from other donors' samples.

This clonotype was observed at least ten times. V gene TRBV11-2 combines with J gene TRBJ2-1; no reliable D call. The CDR3 is 14 residues long. The germline CDR1 and CDR2 sequences are SGHAT and FQNNGV. V lost 2 bases and J 4 bases, leaving 9 bases between the germline ends. The CDR3 reads CASSLNNPYNEQFF. The CDR3 region has the DNA TGTGCCAGCAGCTTAAACAACCCGTACAATGAGCAGTTCTTC.

This clonotype was recorded many times. V gene TRBV3-1 combines with J gene TRBJ2-7; possibly TRBD1 or TRBD2 for D (5 bases each). Per germline, CDR1 LGHDT and CDR2 YNNKEL (reference sequence). With 3 bases removed from V and 3 bases from J, the gap between germline ends came to 18 bases. The CDR3 consists of 16 residues. DNA of the CDR3: TGTGCCAGCAGCCAGACTTTCGGGACGCAGATCTACGAGCAGTACTTC. Translation: CASSQTFGTQIYEQYF.

This clonotype was counted at least ten times. The gene calls are TRBV5-8 and TRBJ2-5, with D uncertain. V gave up 5 bases and J gave up 5 bases, with 4 bases separating them. This CDR3 contains 10 residues. The germline CDR1 and CDR2 sequences are SGHTS and YDEGEE. CDR3 DNA: TGTGCCAGCAGTGGGGAGACCCAGTACTTC. This gives the protein CASSGETQYF.

This clonotype was found many times. The V gene is TRBV5-1, the J gene TRBJ1-2; the match to TRBD1 covers 9 bases. The CDR3 covers 15 residues. Germline lookup yields CDR1 SGHRS and CDR2 YFSETQ. The trim removed 4 bases at V and 1 base at J, leaving 5 bases unmatched. The CDR3 DNA sequence: TGCGCCAGCAGCCGTGGACAGGGGATTAACTATGGCTACACCTTC. As protein: CASSRGQGINYGYTF.

At least ten counts were recorded for this clonotype. This chain links TRBV7-9 with TRBJ1-1; D is uncertain. The germline gives CDR1 SEHNR, CDR2 FQNEAQ (reference sequence). Between the trimmed V and J ends, which lost 5 bases and 1 base, there was a span of 11 bases. This CDR3 comprises 14 residues. The CDR3 reads CASSPPAPNTEAFF. The CDR3 nucleotides are TGTGCCAGCAGCCCACCGGCACCGAACACTGAAGCTTTCTTT.

This clonotype was seen many times. The V and J genes are TRBV28 and TRBJ2-7; no clear D gene. Germline V gene data show CDR1 as MDHEN and CDR2 as SYDVKM. Trimming cost V 7 bases and J 0 bases, with 16 bases left between them. The CDR3 is 15 amino acids. The CDR3: CASTFTSVSSYEQYF. For the CDR3, the DNA is TGTGCCAGCACGTTTACTTCGGTTTCCTCCTACGAGCAGTACTTC.

This clonotype occurred many times. The chain carries TRBV20-1 and TRBJ1-3; D may be TRBD1 (5 bases). CDR3 size: 12 residues. The V gene lost 6 bases and the J gene lost 3 bases, with 9 bases spanning the gap. The germline V gene has CDR1 DFQATT and CDR2 SNEGSKA (reference sequence). The CDR3 sequence is CSAPDIGNTIYF. CDR3 coding DNA: TGCAGTGCCCCGGACATTGGAAACACCATATATTTT.

This clonotype has a count of ten or more. V gene TRBV20-1 combines with J gene TRBJ2-3; perhaps TRBD2 as D (6 bases). The CDR3 runs to 14 residues. CDR1 is DFQATT and CDR2 is SNEGSKA in the germline V gene (reference sequence). The ends were cut back, 4 bases at V and 1 base at J, with 12 bases in the middle. The CDR3 here is CSATPEGRTDTQYF. The CDR3 region has the DNA TGCAGTGCTACTCCGGAGGGGCGCACAGATACGCAGTATTTT.

This clonotype has a count of ten or more. This chain uses TRBV3-1 with TRBJ2-1; the match to TRBD2 covers 10 bases. The germline V gene has CDR1 LGHDT and CDR2 YNNKEL (reference sequence). The CDR3 consists of 13 residues. V lost 4 bases and J lost 10; bases outside the gene matches: 4. The CDR3 sequence: CASSPLAGVEQFF. The CDR3 DNA sequence: TGTGCCAGCAGCCCGCTAGCGGGAGTAGAGCAGTTCTTC.

The sample holds many counts of this clonotype. V usage is TRBV29-1 and J usage is TRBJ2-7; 12 nucleotides match TRBD2. J gave up 4 bases and V 0 bases, and 4 bases lay outside the gene matches. CDR1 and CDR2 (germline): SQVTM, ANQGSEA. This CDR3 comprises 15 residues. The CDR3 nucleotides are TGCAGCGTTGAAGACGGACTAGCGGGACATTACGAGCAGTACTTC. It is translated as CSVEDGLAGHYEQYF.

This clonotype was seen ten or more times. This chain uses TRBV28 with TRBJ2-7; TRBD2 aligns across 11 bases. V was pared by 6 bases and J by 1 base, with 5 bases of the junction left unmatched. CDR3 size: 15 residues. The germline gives CDR1 MDHEN, CDR2 SYDVKM. CDR3 residues: CASRRRLAGSYEQYF. The CDR3 DNA reads TGTGCCAGCAGGCGTAGACTAGCGGGATCCTACGAGCAGTACTTC.

This clonotype appeared many times. The CDR3 reads CATGLAGGTGELFF. The CDR3 DNA follows: TGTGCCACCGGACTAGCGGGAGGTACCGGGGAGCTGTTTTTT. The V gene is TRBV10-3, the J gene TRBJ2-2, with 14 bases lining up with TRBD2. The CDR3 length is 14 residues. V shed 10 bases and J 5 bases; nucleotides not matched to a gene: 3. Germline V gives CDR1 ENHRY, CDR2 SYGVKD.

The table lists this clonotype with many counts. The V call is TRBV7-9, the J call TRBJ1-6; perhaps TRBD1 as D (6 bases). Germline CDR1 SEHNR, CDR2 FQNEAQ (reference sequence). The length of the CDR3 is 14 residues. Trimming removed 4 bases from V and 6 bases from J, with 10 bases in between. CDR3 sequence: CASSSGQSNSPLHF. DNA of the CDR3: TGTGCCAGCAGCTCGGGACAAAGTAATTCACCCCTCCACTTT.

This clonotype was recorded many times. The chain uses TRBV19 and TRBJ1-2; TRBD1 matches at 9 bases. Germline CDR1 reads LNHDA; CDR2 reads SQIVND (reference sequence). With 2 bases clipped from V and 6 bases from J, the junction kept 7 bases outside the gene matches. The CDR3 totals 15 residues. CDR3 nucleotides: TGTGCCAGTAGTATAAGAAGGACAGGGGCGGATGGCTACACCTTC. Protein: CASSIRRTGADGYTF.

This clonotype was observed at least ten times. V gene TRBV7-9 combines with J gene TRBJ2-7; 11 bases fit TRBD2. J lost 2 bases, V lost 5 bases, and 5 bases had no gene match. The CDR3 totals 15 residues. Germline CDR1 reads SEHNR; CDR2 reads FQNEAQ (reference sequence). The DNA for the CDR3 is TGTGCCAGCAGCCTGATTAGCGGGAGGGCCTACGAGCAGTACTTC. Translating gives CASSLISGRAYEQYF.

This clonotype was counted ten times or more. J is TRBJ2-3 and V is TRBV5-4, with TRBD1 as a possible D gene (6 bases). Germline loops: CDR1 SGHNT, CDR2 YYREEE (reference sequence). The CDR3 is 16 amino acids. Deletions cut 1 base from V and 2 bases from J, with 14 bases between. DNA of the CDR3: TGTGCCAGCAGCTTGACAGGGATGGGGGCCACAGATACGCAGTATTTT. It yields the protein CASSLTGMGATDTQYF.

Ten or more counts support this clonotype. A read error may account for a junction end that differs from germline. The V gene is TRBV4-2, the J gene TRBJ2-7; 11 nucleotides agree with TRBD2. This CDR3 contains 16 residues. CDR1 is LGHNA and CDR2 is YNFKEQ in the germline V gene. CDR3 sequence reads: CASSPTGTSGSYEQYF. The CDR3 bases are TGCGCCAGCAGCCCGACCGGGACTAGCGGATCCTACGAGCAGTACTTC.

This clonotype was observed many times. The chain links TRBV2 to TRBJ1-5; no clear D. Germline V gene data show CDR1 as SNHLY and CDR2 as FYNNEI. CDR3 length: 13 residues. Trimming left V 7 bases short and J 5 bases short, with 12 bases between. The CDR3 nucleotides are TGTGCCAGCAACCCCGAGATGGATCAGCCCCAGCATTTT. This codes for CASNPEMDQPQHF.

The table lists this clonotype with many counts. The junction departs from the called germline gene at one end, perhaps through a read error. The rearrangement joins TRBV30 to TRBJ1-1, with D hard to call. Germline CDR1 reads GTSNPN; CDR2 reads SVGIG (reference sequence). This CDR3 comprises 15 residues. This CDR3 is CAWTPLSARNAEAFF. The CDR3 nucleotides read TGTGCCTGGACTCCTCTTTCGGCGAGGAACGCTGAAGCTTTCTTT.

This clonotype was seen ten or more times. The J gene is TRBJ2-3, the V gene TRBV2; D perhaps matches TRBD1 (5 bases). The CDR3 contains 15 residues. CDR1 and CDR2 from the germline V gene are SNHLY and FYNNEI. V was trimmed by 4 bases and J by 3 bases, leaving 14 bases between them. DNA for the CDR3: TGTGCCAGCAGTGCTTCTGGACAAACGACAGATACGCAGTATTTT. Protein product: CASSASGQTTDTQYF.

This clonotype was seen more than once but under ten times. The chain combines TRBV29-1 with TRBJ1-1, with D uncertain. The CDR3 contains 11 residues. Germline CDR1 is SQVTM and CDR2 is ANQGSEA. V lost 5 bases, J lost 1 base, and 5 bases lay in between. The CDR3: CSVQENTEAFF. The DNA for the CDR3 is TGCAGCGTTCAGGAGAACACTGAAGCTTTCTTT.

This clonotype was counted at least ten times. This chain joins TRBV7-6 and TRBJ1-1, with D unclear. Trimming took off 5 bases at V and 2 bases at J, with 9 bases between the two ends. This CDR3 comprises 13 residues. From germline, CDR1 is SGHVS and CDR2 FNYEAQ. The CDR3 loop reads CASSAGLNTEAFF. CDR3 bases: TGTGCCAGCAGCGCGGGCCTCAACACTGAAGCTTTCTTT.

As for this clonotype: A much larger clone lies one base from this, so it may be a read error. The V and J genes are TRBV12-3 or TRBV12-4 and TRBJ2-7; D may be TRBD1 (6 bases). V was pared by 5 bases and J by 3 bases, with 14 bases between. There are 14 residues in the CDR3. In DNA, the CDR3 is TGTGCCAGCAGTGCCGGGACACCAGACTACGAGCAGTACTTC. Translated, it gives CASSAGTPDYEQYF.

This clonotype came up many times. Written as DNA, the CDR3 is TGTGCCAGCAGCTTGAGCGCTCAAGCTTTCTTT. Residues: CASSLSAQAFF. The chain has TRBV5-6 and TRBJ1-1, with D uncertain. Trimming took off 1 base at V and 9 bases at J, with 7 bases between the two ends. In germline, CDR1 is SGHDT, CDR2 YYEEEE. The CDR3 contains 11 residues.

This clonotype was picked up a small number of times. The CDR3 spells CASSLNRAQPQHF. DNA of the CDR3: TGTGCCAGCAGTTTAAACAGGGCACAGCCCCAGCATTTT. J is TRBJ1-5 and V is TRBV27, with D possibly being TRBD1 (6 bases). The CDR3 has 13 residues. Germline V gene sequence: CDR1 MNHEY, CDR2 SMNVEV (reference sequence). Trimming took off 2 bases at V and 7 bases at J, with 9 bases between the two ends.

This clonotype was counted at least ten times. The V and J genes are TRBV11-2 and TRBJ2-3; TRBD2 matches at 9 bases. The V gene end was trimmed by 6 bases and the J gene end by 0 bases; junction bases not matched to a gene: 4. Germline V CDR1 and CDR2: SGHAT, FQNNGV. The CDR3 is 15 amino acids. The CDR3 sequence is CASRKTSGSTDTQYF. The CDR3 bases are TGTGCCAGCAGGAAGACTAGCGGTAGCACAGATACGCAGTATTTT.

This clonotype has a count of ten or more. The chain uses TRBV28 and TRBJ2-2; 8 bases align to TRBD2. The CDR3 runs 17 residues. CDR1 and CDR2 (germline): MDHEN, SYDVKM. V trimming: 8 bases; J trimming: 7 bases; junction bases outside the gene matches: 18. CDR3 in DNA: TGTGCCAGCTATACGGCCGGGGGGGCCGGTCTGATCGGGGAGCTGTTTTTT. Protein sequence: CASYTAGGAGLIGELFF.

The V gene is TRBV11-2, the J gene TRBJ1-6; possible D gene TRBD1, 5 bases. Trimming took 0 bases from V and 8 from J, leaving 11 bases between them. This CDR3 is built from 15 residues. Germline CDR1 and CDR2: SGHAT and FQNNGV. CDR3 sequence (DNA): TGTGCCAGCAGCTTAGATGGAGGAGGGGATTCACCCCTCCACTTT. Its translation: CASSLDGGGDSPLHF.

There are many counts of this clonotype. The genes are TRBV15 and TRBJ2-1; D tentatively reads TRBD1 or TRBD2 (5 bases each). The germline V gene has CDR1 LNHNV and CDR2 YYDKDF (reference sequence). V was clipped by 0 bases and J by 7 bases, with 13 bases between them. CDR3 size: 15 residues. CDR3: CATSRERGGPNEQFF. CDR3 bases: TGTGCCACCAGCAGAGAGAGGGGTGGCCCGAATGAGCAGTTCTTC.

This clonotype showed up many times. The chain recombines TRBV28 with TRBJ2-6; D may be TRBD1 (5 bases). Trimming pared 1 base from V and 0 bases from J, leaving 7 bases between. The V gene's germline CDR1 is MDHEN and CDR2 SYDVKM. The CDR3 consists of 16 residues. CDR3 DNA: TGTGCCAGCAGTTTATTTAGGGGCTCTGGGGCCAACGTCCTGACTTTC. Protein sequence: CASSLFRGSGANVLTF.